This section outlines one T cell receptor (beta chain) sequence together with its context. These data originate in a study of blood T cell repertoires in COVID-19. About the research overall: Researchers got acute and convalescent COVID-19 samples from the United States, Italy and Spain.

The participants were between about 18 and 90 years old and came from some 25 US areas. Cohort assignment relied on participant-reported clinical history. Those designated as exposed participants met a COVID-19 case within 2 weeks before study entry. Germline V lookup: CDR1 SEHNR, CDR2 FQNEAQ (reference sequence). V shed 2 bases and J 0 bases; nucleotides not matched to a gene: 7. The CDR3 length is 18 residues. The method was immunoSEQ multiplex PCR; TCRdb's version includes in-frame clones alone and lacks a portion of them. This table holds over 350,000 clones, roughly 90% found once. Sequencing used PBMCs or T cells enriched from blood (not recorded which). V and J are TRBV7-9 and TRBJ2-1; 10 bases align to TRBD2. The TCR comes from a woman in her thirties or forties who had been exposed to COVID-19. CDR3 residues: CASSLRAQRGGSYNEQFF. DNA for the CDR3: TGTGCCAGCAGCTTACGTGCCCAGCGGGGGGGCTCCTACAATGAGCAGTTCTTC.